One and the same sample provided the 32 T cell receptor beta chains below, sequenced in a study of TIL therapy for anti-PD-1-resistant metastatic lung cancer. Described time point: pre-treatment sample, taken before nivolumab and TIL therapy. Most excised metastases sampled were pleural nodules or supraclavicular lymph nodes. Sequencing used immunoSEQ v3. Assay used: immunoSEQ multiplex PCR; TCRdb lists only in-frame clones, some missing. Altogether more than 9,000 clones are present, roughly 58% being singletons, with the ten largest covering about 7%. This sample comprised tumor tissue, obtained at baseline. Every receptor here comes from a person aged 25 to 85 with non-small cell lung cancer.

This clone was counted between two and nine times. V is TRBV19 and J is TRBJ1-6; D not certain. This CDR3 is built from 14 residues. Trimming took 3 bases from V and 7 from J, leaving 10 bases between them. CDR1 LNHDA and CDR2 SQIVND come from the germline V gene (reference sequence). CDR3 in amino acids: CASSMGQANSPLHF. Here the CDR3 DNA reads TGTGCCAGTAGTATGGGCCAGGCCAATTCACCCCTCCACTTT.

The chain is built from TRBV11-2 and TRBJ2-7; D remains unclear. Germline V gene sequence: CDR1 SGHAT, CDR2 FQNNGV. Trimming took 3 bases from V and 5 from J, leaving 5 bases between them. CDR3 length equals 11 residues. CDR3 DNA: TGTGCCAGCAGCTTTACCGACGAGCAGTACTTC. Its protein is CASSFTDEQYF.

The genes are TRBV2 and TRBJ2-1; no clear D gene. The CDR3 extends over 18 amino acids. Germline loops: CDR1 SNHLY, CDR2 FYNNEI. V was clipped by 5 bases and J by 0 bases, with 20 bases between them. The DNA for the CDR3 is TGTGCCAGCAGTTCCCGTCCCCCCTCTACCAGCTCCTACAATGAGCAGTTCTTC. Its protein is CASSSRPPSTSSYNEQFF.

This sequence joins TRBV9 and TRBJ2-2; 8 nucleotides agree with TRBD1. The CDR3 consists of 18 residues. The germline V gene encodes CDR1 SGDLS and CDR2 YYNGEE. V lost 4 bases to trimming and J lost 0 bases; unmatched junction nucleotides: 11. As DNA, the CDR3 is TGTGCCAGCAGCCCTAGACAGGGGTCCCCTCCGAACACCGGGGAGCTGTTTTTT. Protein product: CASSPRQGSPPNTGELFF. Using reference TRBV9 and TRBJ2-2 for the parts outside the CDR3, the full variable domain is DSGVTQTPKHLITATGQRVTLRCSPRSGDLSVYWYQQSLDQGLQFLIQYYNGEERAKGNILERFSAQQFPDLHSELNLSSLELGDSALYFCASSPRQGSPPNTGELFFGEGSRLTVL.

V usage is TRBV30 and J usage is TRBJ2-7; no definite D call. With 1 base removed from V and 7 bases from J, the gap between germline ends came to 11 bases. Germline assignment: CDR1 GTSNPN and CDR2 SVGIG (reference sequence). The CDR3 is 12 amino acids. The CDR3 DNA reads as TGTGCCTGGAGTGCTACCCGGCGGGAGCAGTACTTC. Encoded protein: CAWSATRREQYF. Full variable domain (rest looked up from reference TRBV30 and TRBJ2-7): SQTIHQWPATLVQPVGSPLSLECTVEGTSNPNLYWYRQAAGRGLQLLFYSVGIGQISSEVPQNLSASRPQDRQFILSSKKLLLSDSGFYLCAWSATRREQYFGPGTRLTVT.

The chain links TRBV28 to TRBJ2-7; 10 nucleotides agree with TRBD1. Germline CDR1 and CDR2: MDHEN and SYDVKM. J lost 5 bases, V lost 5 bases, and 12 bases had no gene match. The CDR3 sequence is 16 residues long. CDR3 region: CASSTLTGGGRDEQYF. CDR3 nucleotide sequence: TGTGCCAGCAGTACGCTGACAGGGGGCGGCCGAGACGAGCAGTACTTC.

This clone came up a few times. The chain links TRBV28 to TRBJ2-3; D is possibly TRBD2 (5 bases). Per the germline V gene, CDR1 is MDHEN and CDR2 is SYDVKM. The CDR3 has 18 residues. V lost 2 bases and J lost 3, with 21 bases in between. CDR3 loop: CASSLQAVEDFSTDTQYF. In DNA form, the CDR3 reads TGTGCCAGCAGTTTACAAGCGGTGGAGGACTTTTCAACAGATACGCAGTATTTT. The full variable domain, with the rest looked up from reference TRBV28 and TRBJ2-3, is DVKVTQSSRYLVKRTGEKVFLECVQDMDHENMFWYRQDPGLGLRLIYFSYDVKMKEKGDIPEGYSVSREKKERFSLILESASTNQTSMYLCASSLQAVEDFSTDTQYFGPGTRLTVL.

The rearrangement joins TRBV13 to TRBJ1-1, with D tentatively TRBD1 (6 bases). Germline V gene sequence: CDR1 PRHDT, CDR2 FYEKMQ (reference sequence). The CDR3 is made up of 13 amino acids. Trimming removed 4 bases at V and 5 bases at J, with 11 bases between. CDR3 amino acids: CASSSLGGTEAFF. The DNA of the CDR3 is TGTGCCAGCAGCTCCCTAGGGGGTACTGAAGCTTTCTTT. The full variable domain, with the rest looked up from reference TRBV13 and TRBJ1-1, is AAGVIQSPRHLIKEKRETATLKCYPIPRHDTVYWYQQGPGQDPQFLISFYEKMQSDKGSIPDRFSAQQFSDYHSELNMSSLELGDSALYFCASSSLGGTEAFFGQGTRLTVV.

By proportion, this clone is medium-sized (0.01 to 0.1%). The CDR3 loop reads CASSLVEGQEVYNEQFF. As DNA, the CDR3 is TGTGCCAGCAGCTTAGTTGAGGGACAGGAGGTTTACAATGAGCAGTTCTTC. V gene TRBV7-8 combines with J gene TRBJ2-1, with TRBD1 identical over 8 bases. The germline gives CDR1 SGHVS, CDR2 FQNEAQ. With 1 base clipped from V and 4 bases from J, the junction kept 9 bases outside the gene matches. This CDR3 is 17 amino acids long.

This clone is classed as medium-sized. The genes are TRBV9 and TRBJ2-3, with 10 bases matching TRBD2. The CDR3 runs 18 residues. Germline CDR1 and CDR2: SGDLS and YYNGEE. V lost 0 bases, J lost 3 bases, and 10 bases stayed unmatched. This CDR3 is CASSVAPTVSGRTDTQYF. CDR3 nucleotide sequence: TGTGCCAGCAGCGTAGCCCCTACCGTTAGCGGGAGGACAGATACGCAGTATTTT.

This sequence joins TRBV27 and TRBJ2-1; 15 nucleotides align to TRBD2. V trimming: 6 bases; J trimming: 7 bases; junction bases outside the gene matches: 4. The CDR3 extends over 15 amino acids. Germline values: CDR1 MNHEY, CDR2 SMNVEV (reference sequence). The CDR3 loop reads CASSTGTSGGNEQFF. Written as DNA, the CDR3 is TGTGCCAGCAGCACCGGGACTAGCGGGGGGAATGAGCAGTTCTTC.

V is TRBV2 and J is TRBJ2-2; no definite D call. The V gene lost 6 bases and the J gene lost 6 bases, with 8 bases spanning the gap. The CDR3 extends over 12 amino acids. Germline CDR1 SNHLY, CDR2 FYNNEI. The CDR3 region is CASRSYSGELFF. The DNA of the CDR3 is TGTGCCAGCAGGAGTTATTCCGGGGAGCTGTTTTTT.

The chain uses TRBV5-1 and TRBJ2-2; tentatively, D is TRBD2 (5 bases). The CDR3 loop spans 14 amino acids. Germline CDR1 reads SGHRS; CDR2 reads YFSETQ. V lost 2 bases and J lost 6, with 11 bases in between. In nucleotides, the CDR3 is TGCGCCAGCAGCTTCCTAGCCTCGTCCGGGGAGCTGTTTTTT. Its protein product is CASSFLASSGELFF.

The chain recombines TRBV18 with TRBJ1-6, with no clear D. The CDR3 is 15 amino acids. Trimming cost V 6 bases and J 6 bases, with 15 bases left between them. CDR1 KGHSH and CDR2 LQKENI come from the germline V gene. This CDR3 is CASSTKESANSPLHF. The CDR3 nucleotides read TGTGCCAGCTCTACAAAGGAGTCAGCTAATTCACCCCTCCACTTT.

This sequence joins TRBV5-4 and TRBJ2-7, with TRBD1 matching over 9 bases. Trimming at V came to 4 bases and at J to 1 base, leaving 6 bases not matched to a gene. The germline V gene encodes CDR1 SGHNT and CDR2 YYREEE (reference sequence). The CDR3 covers 15 residues. The CDR3 loop reads CASSPGQGGSYEQYF. In DNA, the CDR3 is TGTGCCAGCAGCCCGGGACAGGGTGGATCCTACGAGCAGTACTTC.

This clone has just one count. The chain recombines TRBV19 with TRBJ1-1; weak D call: TRBD1 (5 bases). This CDR3 comprises 16 residues. V shed 4 bases and J shed 7 bases, with 22 bases lying between them. The V gene's germline CDR1 is LNHDA and CDR2 SQIVND (reference sequence). The CDR3 coding sequence is TGTGCCAGTAGTAACCCTGGGACCGCGACGAAATTTGAAGCTTTCTTT. Translated: CASSNPGTATKFEAFF.

This sequence joins TRBV15 and TRBJ2-7, with a tentative D call TRBD2 (6 bases). Germline values: CDR1 LNHNV, CDR2 YYDKDF (reference sequence). V lost 0 bases to trimming and J lost 0 bases, with 18 bases between them. This CDR3 region has 18 residues. The CDR3 DNA follows: TGTGCCACCAGCAGAGACCCCCCCGGGGGATCCTACTCCTACGAGCAGTACTTC. This codes for CATSRDPPGGSYSYEQYF.

In this sample, this clone turned up a few times. V gene TRBV7-2 combines with J gene TRBJ1-4; 8 nucleotides agree with TRBD1. V was clipped by 4 bases and J by 10 bases; unmatched bases: 8. The CDR3 length is 14 residues. Per germline, CDR1 SGHTA and CDR2 FQGNSA. CDR3 bases: TGTGCCAGCAGCTCCTTAGGGGACAGGACAAAACTGTTTTTT. Translated, it gives CASSSLGDRTKLFF.

This chain connects TRBV15 to TRBJ2-1; 10 positions match TRBD1. From germline, CDR1 is LNHNV and CDR2 YYDKDF (reference sequence). Losses at the gene ends were 3 bases for V and 6 bases for J; bases not matched to a gene: 5. CDR3 length: 15 amino acids. In DNA, the CDR3 is TGTGCCACCAGCAGTGGGACAGGGGATAGCAATGAGCAGTTCTTC. It codes for CATSSGTGDSNEQFF.

This clone showed up just a few times. The chain joins TRBV30 to TRBJ1-5; D is possibly TRBD1 (5 bases). The CDR3 totals 13 residues. V dropped 2 bases and J dropped 5 bases, with 10 bases sitting between them. CDR1 is GTSNPN, CDR2 SVGIG, per germline (reference sequence). CDR3 sequence reads: CAWSKQEDQPQHF. CDR3 nucleotide sequence: TGTGCCTGGAGTAAACAGGAGGATCAGCCCCAGCATTTT.

The V and J genes are TRBV6-5 and TRBJ1-1, with TRBD1 matching 7 bases. This CDR3 comprises 12 residues. J was trimmed by 8 bases and V by 7 bases; bases with no gene match: 7. Germline CDR1 reads MNHEY; CDR2 reads SVGAGI. CDR3 region: CASISRQGEAFF. The CDR3 region has the DNA TGTGCCAGCATTAGTCGACAGGGCGAAGCTTTCTTT.

This sequence joins TRBV29-1 and TRBJ2-5, with a possible D match to TRBD2 (6 bases). CDR1 SQVTM and CDR2 ANQGSEA come from the germline V gene. The germline V and J ends were trimmed by 3 bases and 3 bases, with 11 bases remaining between them. The CDR3 totals 13 residues. CDR3: CSVDRTGEETQYF. In DNA form, the CDR3 reads TGCAGCGTTGACCGGACGGGGGAAGAGACCCAGTACTTC.

The gene calls are TRBV19 and TRBJ1-1, with 7 bases aligning to TRBD1. The germline V gene encodes CDR1 LNHDA and CDR2 SQIVND (reference sequence). V shed 4 bases, J shed 1 base, and the junction held 3 bases outside the gene matches. The CDR3 runs 14 residues. CDR3 sequence: CASSKGTENTEAFF. The CDR3 DNA reads as TGTGCCAGTAGTAAAGGGACAGAGAACACTGAAGCTTTCTTT.

This clone was observed a few times. This chain links TRBV28 with TRBJ2-7; D remains ambiguous. In germline, CDR1 is MDHEN, CDR2 SYDVKM. Trimming took off 3 bases at V and 5 bases at J, with 8 bases between the two ends. This CDR3 spans 12 amino acids. The CDR3 coding sequence is TGTGCCAGCAGTTTGATACCGGACGAGCAGTACTTC. This codes for CASSLIPDEQYF.

This clone was seen a single time. V usage is TRBV5-1 and J usage is TRBJ1-1, with D perhaps matching TRBD1 (5 bases). Germline V gene data show CDR1 as SGHRS and CDR2 as YFSETQ. V was pared by 2 bases and J by 7 bases, with 18 bases between. The CDR3 is 15 amino acids. The CDR3 nucleotides read TGCGCCAGCAGCTTAAGGGGCCGGCCCATCCTTGAAGCTTTCTTT. It translates to CASSLRGRPILEAFF.

The V call is TRBV6-6, the J call TRBJ1-2, with D hard to call. The CDR3 is made up of 13 amino acids. V was clipped by 2 bases and J by 6 bases, with 10 bases between them. The germline CDR1 and CDR2 sequences are MNHNY and SVGAGI (reference sequence). The CDR3 sequence: CASSYRISDGYTF. As DNA, the CDR3 is TGTGCCAGCAGTTACAGGATCTCAGATGGCTACACCTTC.

The genes are TRBV7-3 and TRBJ2-7; TRBD2 might be the D (6 bases). This CDR3 has 13 amino acids. Trimming stripped 4 bases from V and 8 bases from J, with 15 bases between. CDR1 SGHTA and CDR2 FQGTGA come from the germline V gene. This CDR3 reads CASSSTRIYKQYF. CDR3 nucleotide sequence: TGTGCCAGCAGCTCGACTAGAATATACAAGCAGTACTTC.

V usage is TRBV27 and J usage is TRBJ2-7, with 7 bases identical to TRBD1. The V segment lost 6 bases and the J segment 7 bases; nucleotides outside the gene matches: 15. The germline CDR1 and CDR2 sequences are MNHEY and SMNVEV (reference sequence). The CDR3 is 15 amino acids. CDR3: CASRSSGTVQGEQYF. In DNA, the CDR3 is TGTGCCAGCAGAAGTTCCGGGACAGTACAGGGGGAGCAGTACTTC.

The sample holds a few counts of this clone. The V call is TRBV19, the J call TRBJ2-5, with a possible D match to TRBD2 (7 bases). The CDR3 length is 14 residues. V lost 7 bases, J lost 4 bases, and 16 bases lay in between. CDR1 LNHDA and CDR2 SQIVND come from the germline V gene (reference sequence). In DNA, the CDR3 is TGTGCCAGTACCGGCCAGGGAGGGGGAGAGACCCAGTACTTC. Amino acid sequence: CASTGQGGGETQYF.

In its sample, this clone is medium-sized (0.01 to 0.1%). This chain connects TRBV28 to TRBJ1-2, with TRBD1 as a possible D gene (5 bases). This CDR3 is 13 amino acids long. The germline CDR1 and CDR2 sequences are MDHEN and SYDVKM. The V and J ends lost 6 bases and 3 bases respectively, with 11 bases between them. CDR3 sequence reads: CASRSGTYYGYTF. CDR3 nucleotides: TGTGCCAGCAGATCCGGGACCTACTATGGCTACACCTTC.

Details on this clone: The sample has other DNA sequences that encode this CDR3 too. J is TRBJ1-2 and V is TRBV4-1; 9 bases fit TRBD1. The V and J ends lost 0 bases and 4 bases, in that order; junction bases with no gene match: 9. The CDR3 has 17 residues. Germline assignment: CDR1 MGHRA and CDR2 YSYEKL. CDR3: CASSQEAPGQGIYGYTF. CDR3 nucleotides: TGCGCCAGCAGCCAAGAGGCCCCGGGACAGGGAATCTATGGCTACACCTTC.

The count of this clone is one. The J gene is TRBJ1-5, the V gene TRBV19, with D hard to call. Trimming shortened V by 4 bases and J by 2 bases, and 18 bases separated the two germline ends. The CDR3 spans 17 residues. From germline, CDR1 is LNHDA and CDR2 SQIVND (reference sequence). CDR3 nucleotides: TGTGCCAGTAGTACGCGCCCCTCGGGGAGCCGCAATCAGCCCCAGCATTTT. It is translated as CASSTRPSGSRNQPQHF.